The entry that follows covers one T cell receptor beta chain sequence. Method: immunoSEQ multiplex PCR; TCRdb's copy keeps in-frame clones and lacks some. The sample has some 240,000 clones, about 90% seen once. These data belong to a study of blood T cell repertoires in COVID-19. Study-level information: The United States, Italy and Spain provided the acute and convalescent COVID-19 samples. The analysed material was cDNA or gDNA that came from T cells, B-cell-depleted T cells, or PBMCs.

The CDR3 sequence is 15 residues long. V trimming: 1 base; J trimming: 4 bases; junction bases outside the gene matches: 5. Germline values: CDR1 SGHNT, CDR2 YYREEE (reference sequence). The chain links TRBV5-4 to TRBJ2-1, with 7 bases aligning to TRBD2. The source of this sequence is a woman aged 70 to 79 with COVID-19, enrolled during active disease. The sample was peripheral blood. The CDR3 DNA sequence: TGTGCCAGCAGCTTGTCGGCTAGCGGATACAATGAGCAGTTCTTC. Its protein is CASSLSASGYNEQFF.